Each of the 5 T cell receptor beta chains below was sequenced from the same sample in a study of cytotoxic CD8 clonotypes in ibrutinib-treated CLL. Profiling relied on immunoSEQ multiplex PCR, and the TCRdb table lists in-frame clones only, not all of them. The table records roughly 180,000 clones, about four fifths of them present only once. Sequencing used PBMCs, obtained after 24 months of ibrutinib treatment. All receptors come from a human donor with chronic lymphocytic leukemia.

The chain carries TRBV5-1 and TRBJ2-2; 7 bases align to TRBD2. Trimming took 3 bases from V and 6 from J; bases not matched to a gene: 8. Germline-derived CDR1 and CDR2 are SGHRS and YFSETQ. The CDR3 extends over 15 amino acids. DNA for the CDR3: TGCGCCAGCAGCTCCTCCGGGGGGAAGGCCGGGGAGCTGTTTTTT. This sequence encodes CASSSSGGKAGELFF.

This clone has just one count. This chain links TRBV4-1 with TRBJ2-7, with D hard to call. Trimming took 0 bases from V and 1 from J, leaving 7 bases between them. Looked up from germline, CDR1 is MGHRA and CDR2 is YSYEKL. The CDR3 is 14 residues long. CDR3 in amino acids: CASSQDRVSYEQYF. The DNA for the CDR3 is TGCGCCAGCAGCCAAGATAGGGTATCCTACGAGCAGTACTTC.

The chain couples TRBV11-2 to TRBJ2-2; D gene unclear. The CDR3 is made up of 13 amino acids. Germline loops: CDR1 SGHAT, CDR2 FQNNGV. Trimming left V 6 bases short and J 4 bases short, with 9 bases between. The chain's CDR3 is CASRKHTTGELFF. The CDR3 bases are TGTGCCAGCAGAAAACATACCACCGGGGAGCTGTTTTTT.

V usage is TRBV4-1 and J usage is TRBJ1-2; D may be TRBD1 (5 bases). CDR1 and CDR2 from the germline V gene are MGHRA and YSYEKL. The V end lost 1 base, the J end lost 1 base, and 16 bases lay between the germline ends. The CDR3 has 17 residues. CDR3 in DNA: TGCGCCAGCAGCCAAGCAGTAGGCCCCCAGGGTAACTATGGCTACACCTTC. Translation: CASSQAVGPQGNYGYTF.

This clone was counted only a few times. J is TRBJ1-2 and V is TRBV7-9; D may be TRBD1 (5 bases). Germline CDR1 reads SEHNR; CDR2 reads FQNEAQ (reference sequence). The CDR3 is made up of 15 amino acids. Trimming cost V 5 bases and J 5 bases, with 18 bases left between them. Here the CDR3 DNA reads TGTGCCAGCAGCGAAGACAGAAGTTTAACATATGGCTACACCTTC. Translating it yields CASSEDRSLTYGYTF.